Described below is a single TCR beta chain sequence and its context. J lost 4 bases, V lost 5 bases, and 5 bases had no gene match. The CDR3 spans 15 residues. Germline V gives CDR1 MGHRA, CDR2 YSYEKL. This specimen belongs to a study of blood T cell repertoires in COVID-19. The data were produced by immunoSEQ multiplex PCR, yet TCRdb's version contains in-frame clones alone and is incomplete. The sample consists of some 170,000 clones, about 92% of them appearing once. This clonotype was obtained from a man aged 55 to 70 with active or convalescent COVID-19. The sequenced sample consisted of peripheral blood. This chain joins TRBV4-1 and TRBJ2-5; the match to TRBD2 covers 12 bases. This CDR3 reads CASSEMTSGRETQYF. CDR3 DNA: TGCGCCAGCAGCGAGATGACTAGCGGGAGAGAGACCCAGTACTTC.